This TCR beta chain appears in the sequencing data of a study of shared clonotypes between healthy human individuals. Study summary: Donors had three CD4 naive, three CD4 memory, two CD8 naive and one CD8 memory plate apiece. The study, taken as a whole, reports: Few donors limited the genetic and exposure-history diversity represented. Among donors, the sharing of clonotypes was expected to be influenced by sequencing depth.

The CDR3 is made up of 17 amino acids. With V trimmed by 3 bases and J by 1 base, 6 bases remained unmatched. From germline, CDR1 is SGDLS and CDR2 YYNGEE. For sorted subsets, about 190 ng DNA per replicate equaled about 31,000 T cell genomes. Repertoires were generated with immunoSEQ multiplex PCR, while TCRdb's copy carries only in-frame clones and drops some. This table holds more than 550,000 clones, roughly 91% found once. As for this clone: Antigen unknown.

The TCR sequence derives from a man younger than 30 in good health. Some clones in this sample may be carry-over from other donors' samples. This chain connects TRBV9 to TRBJ2-3; 12 positions match TRBD2. Sequencing was done on a sample of memory CD8+ T cells from PBMCs. Sample subset: CD45RO+ cells pooled with CCR7-negative TemRA cells. The CDR3 is CASSGRTSGIRTDTQYF. The CDR3 region has the DNA TGTGCCAGCAGCGGTCGGACTAGCGGGATCCGCACAGATACGCAGTATTTT.